This T cell receptor beta chain was recorded in a study of T cells after posttransplantation cyclophosphamide. TCRdb keeps only in-frame clones here, not all; method: immunoSEQ multiplex PCR. Sampling found more than 30,000 clones, none seen once. This CDR3 region has 15 residues. J lost 5 bases, V lost 1 base, and 6 bases had no gene match. Germline values: CDR1 SGHTA, CDR2 FQGNSA. This clone was counted only a few times. The chain couples TRBV7-2 to TRBJ1-2, with 8 bases aligning to TRBD1. The sequenced sample consisted of PBMCs. The clonotype comes from a girl between 5 and 17 years old in good health, CMV-negative, and a related stem cell transplant donor. The CDR3 nucleotides are TGTGCCAGCAGCTTAGTTAGGACAGGGTTATATGGCTACACCTTC. Its translation: CASSLVRTGLYGYTF.